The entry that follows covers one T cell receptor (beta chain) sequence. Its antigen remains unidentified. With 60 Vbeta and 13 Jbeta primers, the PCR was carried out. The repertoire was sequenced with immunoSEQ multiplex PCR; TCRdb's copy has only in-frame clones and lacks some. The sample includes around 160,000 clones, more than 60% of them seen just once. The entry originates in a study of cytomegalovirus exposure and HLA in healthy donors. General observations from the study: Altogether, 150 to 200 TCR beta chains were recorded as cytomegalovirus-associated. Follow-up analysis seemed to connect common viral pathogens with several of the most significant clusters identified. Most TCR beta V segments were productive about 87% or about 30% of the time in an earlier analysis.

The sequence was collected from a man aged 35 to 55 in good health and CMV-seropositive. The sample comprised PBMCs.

DNA for the CDR3: TGTGCCAGCAGCGCCCCCGCTAGCGGGACTACCGGGGAGCTGTTTTTT. Protein sequence: CASSAPASGTTGELFF. The chain joins TRBV5-4 to TRBJ2-2, with 9 bases identical to TRBD2. The CDR3 contains 16 residues. Germline values: CDR1 SGHNT, CDR2 YYREEE (reference sequence). J was trimmed by 5 bases and V by 4 bases; bases with no gene match: 9.